Detailed here is one TCR beta chain. The target antigen is unknown. Using RNA transcripts as the source, TCR beta CDR3 regions were amplified. The study used the HTBI primer set for a first-round RT-PCR of the TCR CDR3. TCRdb fed the multiplex PCR reads into MiXCR, producing one record per CDR3 protein. Among 300,000 to 500,000 distinct CDR3 sequences listed, over 12% were seen once. Ophthalmopathy patients all had a Clinical Activity Score of at least 3, a NOSPECS grade of at least 4 and disease under 3 months old. Diagnoses were established using clinical symptoms, serum thyroxine and TRAb, thyroid ultrasound and orbital computed tomography. The data derive from a study of T cells in Graves' hyperthyroidism and ophthalmopathy. General study results and limits: Blood also contained most expanded thyroid clonotypes above 0.001. The model's output predicted ophthalmopathy at a median of 6.5 months prior to onset.

The V gene's germline CDR1 is MGHDK and CDR2 SYGVNS. Trimming shortened V by 10 bases and J by 4 bases, and 13 bases separated the two germline ends. This CDR3 comprises 13 residues. The specimen was blood. The genes are TRBV25-1 and TRBJ2-2; D is possibly TRBD2 (7 bases). This sequence originates from a middle-aged man with Graves' ophthalmopathy. The CDR3 loop reads CATRGAGTGELFF. The CDR3 DNA sequence: TGTGCCACCCGGGGGGCGGGCACCGGGGAGCTGTTTTTT.